This TCR beta chain was identified in a study of response to subunit inactivated influenza vaccine. This clonotype was counted between two and nine times. Trimming took 0 bases from V and 4 from J, leaving 13 bases between them. The CDR3 has 15 residues. In germline, CDR1 is SGHTA, CDR2 FQGNSA. MiXCR was run by TCRdb on the RT-PCR reads, yielding one entry per CDR3 protein. The sample holds about 520,000 distinct CDR3 sequences, 25% seen once. This chain connects TRBV7-2 to TRBJ2-7; no firm D call. This specimen was CD4+ T cells sorted from PBMCs, taken 5 days after vaccination. The TCR originated in a middle-aged man who received an inactivated influenza vaccine. The CDR3 sequence is CASSLALETGYEQYF. As DNA, the CDR3 is TGTGCCAGCAGCTTAGCGTTGGAGACTGGGTACGAGCAGTACTTC.